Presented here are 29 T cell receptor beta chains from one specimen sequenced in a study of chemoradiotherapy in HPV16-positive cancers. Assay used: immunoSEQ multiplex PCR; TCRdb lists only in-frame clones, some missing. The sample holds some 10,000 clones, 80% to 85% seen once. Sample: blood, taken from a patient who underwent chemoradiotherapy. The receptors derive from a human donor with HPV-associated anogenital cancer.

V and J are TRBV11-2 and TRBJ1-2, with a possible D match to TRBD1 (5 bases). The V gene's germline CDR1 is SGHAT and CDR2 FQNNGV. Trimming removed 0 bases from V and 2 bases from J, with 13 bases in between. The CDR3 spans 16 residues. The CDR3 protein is CASSLEGGRRNYGYTF. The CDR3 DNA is TGTGCCAGCAGCTTAGAGGGGGGACGGAGGAACTATGGCTACACCTTC.

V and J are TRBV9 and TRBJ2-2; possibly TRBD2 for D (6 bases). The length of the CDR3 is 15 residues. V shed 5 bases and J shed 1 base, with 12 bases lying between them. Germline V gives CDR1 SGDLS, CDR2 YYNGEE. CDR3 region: CASRGGFGNTGELFF. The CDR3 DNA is TGTGCCAGCAGAGGAGGGTTCGGGAACACCGGGGAGCTGTTTTTT.

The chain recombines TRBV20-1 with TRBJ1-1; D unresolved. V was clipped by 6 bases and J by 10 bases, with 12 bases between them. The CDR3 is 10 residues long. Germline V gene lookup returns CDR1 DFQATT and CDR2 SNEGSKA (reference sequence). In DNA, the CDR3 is TGCAGTGCCCACCGATCTGGAGCTTTCTTT. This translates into CSAHRSGAFF.

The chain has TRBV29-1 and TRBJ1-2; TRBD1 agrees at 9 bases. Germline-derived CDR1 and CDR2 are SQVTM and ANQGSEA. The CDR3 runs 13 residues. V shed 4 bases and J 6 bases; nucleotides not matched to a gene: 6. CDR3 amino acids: CSVGDRVMDGYTF. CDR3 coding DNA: TGCAGCGTTGGGGACAGGGTTATGGATGGCTACACCTTC.

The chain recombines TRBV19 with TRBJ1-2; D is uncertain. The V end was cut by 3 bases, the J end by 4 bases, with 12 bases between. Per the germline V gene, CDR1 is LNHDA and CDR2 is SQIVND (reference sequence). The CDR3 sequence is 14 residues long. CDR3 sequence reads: CASSIGFSVYGYTF. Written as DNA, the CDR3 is TGTGCCAGTAGTATTGGGTTTTCGGTCTATGGCTACACCTTC.

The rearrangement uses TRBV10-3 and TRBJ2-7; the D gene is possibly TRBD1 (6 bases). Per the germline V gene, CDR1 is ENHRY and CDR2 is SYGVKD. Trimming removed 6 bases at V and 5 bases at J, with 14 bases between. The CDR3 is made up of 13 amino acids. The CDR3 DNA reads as TGTGCCATCAGAGGTACAGGGTCGGACGAGCAGTACTTC. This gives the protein CAIRGTGSDEQYF.

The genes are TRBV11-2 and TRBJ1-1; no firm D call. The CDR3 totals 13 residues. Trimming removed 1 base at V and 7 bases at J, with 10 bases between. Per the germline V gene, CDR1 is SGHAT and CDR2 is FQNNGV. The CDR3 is CASSLVSLGEAFF. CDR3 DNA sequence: TGTGCCAGCAGCTTAGTGTCCTTGGGTGAAGCTTTCTTT. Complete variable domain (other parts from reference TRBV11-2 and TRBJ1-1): EAGVAQSPRYKIIEKRQSVAFWCNPISGHATLYWYQQILGQGPKLLIQFQNNGVVDDSQLPKDRFSAERLKGVDSTLKIQPAKLEDSAVYLCASSLVSLGEAFFGQGTRLTVV.

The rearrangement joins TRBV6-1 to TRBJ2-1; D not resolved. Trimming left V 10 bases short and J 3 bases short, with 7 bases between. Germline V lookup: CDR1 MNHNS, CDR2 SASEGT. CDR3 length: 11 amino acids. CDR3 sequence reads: CATEFYNEQFF. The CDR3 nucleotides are TGTGCCACCGAGTTCTACAATGAGCAGTTCTTC.

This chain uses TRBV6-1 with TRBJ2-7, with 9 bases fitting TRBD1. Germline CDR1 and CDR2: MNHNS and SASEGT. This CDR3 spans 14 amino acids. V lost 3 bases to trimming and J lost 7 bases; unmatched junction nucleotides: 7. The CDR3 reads CASSDQQGAGEQYF. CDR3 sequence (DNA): TGTGCCAGCAGTGATCAACAGGGGGCAGGAGAGCAGTACTTC.

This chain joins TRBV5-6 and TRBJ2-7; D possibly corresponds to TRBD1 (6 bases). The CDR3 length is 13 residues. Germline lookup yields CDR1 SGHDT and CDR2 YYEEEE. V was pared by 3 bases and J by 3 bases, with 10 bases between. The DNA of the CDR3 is TGTGCCAGCAGCTCGTCGGACAGCTACGAGCAGTACTTC. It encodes CASSSSDSYEQYF.

Here the CDR3 DNA reads TGTGCCATCAGTGAGGGTGACCAGATGGGGATCAAGCCTTCCTCTGGAAACACCATATATTTT. It yields the protein CAISEGDQMGIKPSSGNTIYF. The gene calls are TRBV10-3 and TRBJ1-3; D not resolved. From germline, CDR1 is ENHRY and CDR2 SYGVKD. V lost 2 bases and J 0 bases, leaving 26 bases between the germline ends. The CDR3 runs to 21 residues.

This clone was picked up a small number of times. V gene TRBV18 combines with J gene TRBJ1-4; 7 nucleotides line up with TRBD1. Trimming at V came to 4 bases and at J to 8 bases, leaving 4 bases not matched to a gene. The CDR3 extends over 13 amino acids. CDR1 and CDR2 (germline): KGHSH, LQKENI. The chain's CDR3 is CASSRDSGEKLFF. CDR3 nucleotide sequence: TGTGCCAGCTCACGGGACAGTGGGGAAAAACTGTTTTTT.

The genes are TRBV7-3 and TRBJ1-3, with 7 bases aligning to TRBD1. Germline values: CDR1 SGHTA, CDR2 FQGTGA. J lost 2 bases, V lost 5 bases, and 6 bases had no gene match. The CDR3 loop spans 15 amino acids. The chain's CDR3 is CASSPRGGTGNTIYF. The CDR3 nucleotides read TGTGCCAGCAGCCCCCGAGGGGGCACTGGAAACACCATATATTTT.

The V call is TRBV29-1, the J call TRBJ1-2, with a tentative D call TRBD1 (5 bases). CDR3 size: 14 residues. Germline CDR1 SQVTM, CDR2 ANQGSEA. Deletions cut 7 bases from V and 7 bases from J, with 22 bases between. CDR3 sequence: CSASPDGRGGGYTF. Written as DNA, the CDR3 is TGCAGCGCTAGCCCCGACGGACGCGGGGGTGGCTACACCTTC.

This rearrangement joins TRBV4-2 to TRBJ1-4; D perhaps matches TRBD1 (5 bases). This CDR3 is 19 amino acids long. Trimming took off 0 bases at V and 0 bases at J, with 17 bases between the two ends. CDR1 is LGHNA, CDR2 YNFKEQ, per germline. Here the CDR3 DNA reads TGTGCCAGCAGCCAAGATCCCCCAGGGAGGGGCACAACTAATGAAAAACTGTTTTTT. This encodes CASSQDPPGRGTTNEKLFF.

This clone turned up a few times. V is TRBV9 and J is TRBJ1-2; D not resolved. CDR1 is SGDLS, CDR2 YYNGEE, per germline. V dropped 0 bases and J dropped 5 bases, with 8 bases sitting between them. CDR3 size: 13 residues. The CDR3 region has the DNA TGTGCCAGCAGCGTAGACGAAAGGTATGGCTACACCTTC. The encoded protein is CASSVDERYGYTF.

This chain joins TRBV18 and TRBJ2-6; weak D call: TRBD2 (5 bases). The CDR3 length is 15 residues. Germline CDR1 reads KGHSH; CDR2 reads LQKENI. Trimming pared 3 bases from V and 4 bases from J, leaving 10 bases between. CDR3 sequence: CASSPPTGGANVLTF. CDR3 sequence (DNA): TGTGCCAGCTCACCTCCAACGGGGGGGGCCAACGTCCTGACTTTC.

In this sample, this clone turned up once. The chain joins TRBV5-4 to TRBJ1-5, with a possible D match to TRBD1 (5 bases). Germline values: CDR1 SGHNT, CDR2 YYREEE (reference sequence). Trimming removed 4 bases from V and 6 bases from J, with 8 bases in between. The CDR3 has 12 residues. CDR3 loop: CASSVDSQPQHF. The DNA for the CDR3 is TGTGCCAGCAGCGTTGACAGTCAGCCCCAGCATTTT.

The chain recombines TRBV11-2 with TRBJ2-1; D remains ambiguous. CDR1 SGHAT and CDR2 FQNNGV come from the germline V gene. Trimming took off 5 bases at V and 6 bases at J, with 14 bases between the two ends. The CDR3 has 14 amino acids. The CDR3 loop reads CASSQDGLPNEQFF. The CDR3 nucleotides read TGTGCCAGCAGCCAGGACGGCCTCCCCAATGAGCAGTTCTTC. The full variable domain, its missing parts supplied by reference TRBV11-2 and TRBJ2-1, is EAGVAQSPRYKIIEKRQSVAFWCNPISGHATLYWYQQILGQGPKLLIQFQNNGVVDDSQLPKDRFSAERLKGVDSTLKIQPAKLEDSAVYLCASSQDGLPNEQFFGPGTRLTVL.

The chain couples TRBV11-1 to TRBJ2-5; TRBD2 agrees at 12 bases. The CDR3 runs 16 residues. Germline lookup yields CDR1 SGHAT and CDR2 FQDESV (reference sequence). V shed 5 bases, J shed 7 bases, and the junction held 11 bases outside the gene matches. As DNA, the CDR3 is TGTGCCAGCAGCCTCCCCCTAGCGGGGGGGCCCGGGACCCAGTACTTC. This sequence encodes CASSLPLAGGPGTQYF. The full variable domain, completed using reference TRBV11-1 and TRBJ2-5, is EAEVAQSPRYKITEKSQAVAFWCDPISGHATLYWYRQILGQGPELLVQFQDESVVDDSQLPKDRFSAERLKGVDSTLKIQPAELGDSAMYLCASSLPLAGGPGTQYFGPGTRLLVL.

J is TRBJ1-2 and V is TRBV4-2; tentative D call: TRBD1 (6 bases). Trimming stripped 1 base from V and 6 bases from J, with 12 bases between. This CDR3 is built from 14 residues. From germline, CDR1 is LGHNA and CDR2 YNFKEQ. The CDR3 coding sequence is TGTGCCAGCAGCCAAGTTCGACAGGCCCATGGCTACACCTTC. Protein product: CASSQVRQAHGYTF.

The CDR3 nucleotides are TGTGCCATCGGACAGGGTCTCCGCGAGCAGTACTTC. As protein: CAIGQGLREQYF. The V call is TRBV6-1, the J call TRBJ2-7, with 8 bases that match TRBD1. Germline values: CDR1 MNHNS, CDR2 SASEGT. The CDR3 length is 12 residues. The V gene end was trimmed by 10 bases and the J gene end by 6 bases; junction bases not matched to a gene: 8.

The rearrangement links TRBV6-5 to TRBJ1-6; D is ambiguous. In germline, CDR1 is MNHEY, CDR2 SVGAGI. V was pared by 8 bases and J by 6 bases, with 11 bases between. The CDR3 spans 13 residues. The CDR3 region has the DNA TGTGCCAGCGGCAGGTCCCTTAATTCACCCCTCCACTTT. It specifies CASGRSLNSPLHF.

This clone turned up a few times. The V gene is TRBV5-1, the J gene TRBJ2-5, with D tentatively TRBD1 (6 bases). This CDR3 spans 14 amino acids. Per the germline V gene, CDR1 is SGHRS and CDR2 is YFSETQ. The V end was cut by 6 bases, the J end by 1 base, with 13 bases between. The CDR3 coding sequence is TGCGCCAGCAAGGGGCAGACAGGCCAAGAGACCCAGTACTTC. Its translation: CASKGQTGQETQYF.

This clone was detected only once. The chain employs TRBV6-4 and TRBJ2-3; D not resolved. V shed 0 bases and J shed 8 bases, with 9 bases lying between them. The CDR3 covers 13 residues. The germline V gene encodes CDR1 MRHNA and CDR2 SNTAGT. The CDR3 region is CASSDSMGSTQYF. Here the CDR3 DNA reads TGTGCCAGCAGTGACTCGATGGGTTCTACGCAGTATTTT.

The CDR3 nucleotides read TGTGCCAGCAGCATAGGACTAGCGGGGAGCTGGAGCGGGGAGCTGTTTTTT. Protein product: CASSIGLAGSWSGELFF. The chain links TRBV5-5 to TRBJ2-2; 12 positions match TRBD2. Germline CDR1 SGHKS, CDR2 YYEKEE (reference sequence). This CDR3 has 17 residues. V was pared by 4 bases and J by 7 bases, with 11 bases of the junction left unmatched.

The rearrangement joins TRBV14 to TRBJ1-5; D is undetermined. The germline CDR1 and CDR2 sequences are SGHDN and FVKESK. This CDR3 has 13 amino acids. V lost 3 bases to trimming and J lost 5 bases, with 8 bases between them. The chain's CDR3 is CASSQERDQPQHF. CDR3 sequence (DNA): TGTGCCAGCAGCCAGGAACGCGATCAGCCCCAGCATTTT.

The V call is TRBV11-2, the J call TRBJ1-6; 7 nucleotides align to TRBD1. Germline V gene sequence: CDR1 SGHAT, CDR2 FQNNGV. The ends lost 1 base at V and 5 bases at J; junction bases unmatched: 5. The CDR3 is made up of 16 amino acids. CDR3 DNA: TGTGCCAGCAGCTTAGTCAACAGGGGCAATAATTCACCCCTCCACTTT. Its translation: CASSLVNRGNNSPLHF.

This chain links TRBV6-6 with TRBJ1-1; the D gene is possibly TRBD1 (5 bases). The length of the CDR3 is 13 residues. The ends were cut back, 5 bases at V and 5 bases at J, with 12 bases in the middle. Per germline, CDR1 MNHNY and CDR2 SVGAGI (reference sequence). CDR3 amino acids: CASSIPGYTEAFF. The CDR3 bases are TGTGCCAGCAGTATTCCAGGGTATACTGAAGCTTTCTTT.